Listed here are 11 T cell receptor beta chains from one sample, sequenced in a study of molecular identifiers for immune sequencing clone quantification. Each CDR3 protein gets one entry after TCRdb re-called the PCR reads with MiXCR. The sample holds 60,000 to 75,000 distinct CDR3 sequences, around 19% seen once. The sample consisted of naive CD8+ T cells from blood, with Jurkat cell RNA spiked in. The subset: FACS-sorted CD8+CD4-CCR7+CD45RA+ naive T cells. The origin of the receptors is a human donor in good health. Some libraries in this study had Jurkat cell RNA spiked in.

This clonotype was detected a few times. The genes are TRBV5-1 and TRBJ1-1; 11 bases are shared with TRBD1. The trim removed 7 bases at V and 4 bases at J, leaving 0 bases unmatched. Germline loops: CDR1 SGHRS, CDR2 YFSETQ. The CDR3 length is 12 residues. The CDR3 DNA reads as TGCGCCAGCGGACAGGGGGCCACTGAAGCTTTCTTT. This translates into CASGQGATEAFF.

The gene calls are TRBV27 and TRBJ2-3, with TRBD1 identical over 7 bases. The CDR3 is 14 residues long. Germline V gene sequence: CDR1 MNHEY, CDR2 SMNVEV (reference sequence). V was pared by 4 bases and J by 0 bases, with 1 base of the junction left unmatched. The CDR3: CASSWDRSTDTQYF. CDR3 coding DNA: TGTGCCAGCAGTTGGGACAGAAGCACAGATACGCAGTATTTT.

This clonotype was counted many times. This sequence joins TRBV19 and TRBJ2-5; D ambiguous. The V gene lost 4 bases and the J gene lost 4 bases, with 7 bases spanning the gap. In germline, CDR1 is LNHDA, CDR2 SQIVND (reference sequence). This CDR3 is 12 amino acids long. CDR3 sequence reads: CASSSWRETQYF. The CDR3 coding sequence is TGTGCCAGTAGTAGCTGGCGAGAGACCCAGTACTTC.

This clonotype was counted between two and nine times. The chain combines TRBV4-3 with TRBJ2-1, with 7 bases that match TRBD2. CDR3 length: 12 residues. Germline trimming cut 5 bases from V and 8 bases from J; bases unmatched to any gene: 3. Germline CDR1 is LGHNA and CDR2 is YSLEER. The CDR3 sequence: CASSWEGDEQFF. The DNA of the CDR3 is TGCGCCAGCAGCTGGGAGGGTGATGAGCAGTTCTTC.

V usage is TRBV11-2 and J usage is TRBJ2-5, with 8 bases aligning to TRBD2. V lost 1 base, J lost 5 bases, and 3 bases stayed unmatched. Germline-derived CDR1 and CDR2 are SGHAT and FQNNGV. This CDR3 contains 14 residues. CDR3 protein: CASSLVASGETQYF. As DNA, the CDR3 is TGTGCCAGCAGCTTAGTGGCTAGCGGGGAGACCCAGTACTTC.

This clonotype was detected ten times or more. The J gene is TRBJ2-7, the V gene TRBV6-6, with D possibly TRBD2 on 6 matching bases. Trimming took off 6 bases at V and 3 bases at J, with 15 bases between the two ends. This CDR3 has 14 residues. From germline, CDR1 is MNHNY and CDR2 SVGAGI (reference sequence). The CDR3 coding sequence is TGTGCCAGCAGCTCCCTTGCGGGGAGCTACGAGCAGTACTTC. Translating it yields CASSSLAGSYEQYF.

This clonotype occurred many times. The chain combines TRBV20-1 with TRBJ2-7; 9 bases line up with TRBD2. CDR1 DFQATT and CDR2 SNEGSKA come from the germline V gene (reference sequence). The CDR3 is made up of 15 amino acids. With V trimmed by 1 base and J by 0 bases, 4 bases remained unmatched. CDR3: CSARARTSDSYEQYF. CDR3 DNA: TGCAGTGCTAGAGCTCGGACTAGCGACTCCTACGAGCAGTACTTC.

As concerns this clonotype: A read error may account for a junction end that differs from germline. The gene calls are TRBV12-3 or TRBV12-4 and TRBJ2-5; tentatively, D is TRBD1 or TRBD2 (5 bases each). This CDR3 has 14 residues. The CDR3 DNA is TGTGCCAGCAGTACGAGTGGGACGTGGGAGACCCGGTACTTC. Residues: CASSTSGTWETRYF.

At least ten counts were recorded for this clonotype. The chain combines TRBV27 with TRBJ2-3, with TRBD2 identical over 12 bases. Per germline, CDR1 MNHEY and CDR2 SMNVEV (reference sequence). The CDR3 loop spans 16 amino acids. With 4 bases clipped from V and 4 bases from J, the junction kept 6 bases outside the gene matches. CDR3 DNA sequence: TGTGCCAGCAGTTCTCTAGGACTAGCGGGGCCAGATACGCAGTATTTT. Translation: CASSSLGLAGPDTQYF.

Turning to this clonotype: The junction departs from the called germline gene at one end, perhaps through a read error. The chain recombines TRBV9 with TRBJ1-5; TRBD1 might be the D (6 bases). The CDR3 loop spans 15 amino acids. CDR1 and CDR2 from the germline V gene are SGDLS and YYNGEE. The CDR3 loop is CAGSVTGLSNQPQHF. CDR3 DNA: TGTGCCGGCAGCGTTACAGGGCTTAGCAATCAGCCCCAGCATTTT.

This clonotype was seen repeatedly, ten times or more. This rearrangement joins TRBV24-1 to TRBJ2-6; 8 bases fit TRBD1. In germline, CDR1 is KGHDR, CDR2 SFDVKD. The CDR3 is 19 residues long. V gave up 5 bases and J gave up 2 bases; unmatched junction bases: 13. The CDR3 reads CATSVAPRQGSAGANVLTF. Here the CDR3 DNA reads TGTGCCACCAGTGTGGCCCCAAGACAGGGGTCTGCTGGGGCCAACGTCCTGACTTTC.